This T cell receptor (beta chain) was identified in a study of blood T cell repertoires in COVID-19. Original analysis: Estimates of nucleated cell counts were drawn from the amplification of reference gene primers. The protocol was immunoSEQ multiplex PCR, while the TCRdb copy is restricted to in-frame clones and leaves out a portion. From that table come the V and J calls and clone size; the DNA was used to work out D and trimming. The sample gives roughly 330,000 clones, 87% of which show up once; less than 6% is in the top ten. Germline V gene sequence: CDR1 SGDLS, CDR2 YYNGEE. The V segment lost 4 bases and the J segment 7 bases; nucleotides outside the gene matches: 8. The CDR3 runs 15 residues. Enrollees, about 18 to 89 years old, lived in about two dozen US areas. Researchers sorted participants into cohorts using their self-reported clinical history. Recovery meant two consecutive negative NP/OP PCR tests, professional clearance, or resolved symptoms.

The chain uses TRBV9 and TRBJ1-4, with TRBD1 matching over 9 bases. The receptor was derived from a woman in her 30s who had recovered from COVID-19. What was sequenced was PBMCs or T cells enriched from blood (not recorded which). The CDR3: CASSPSTGGGEKLFF. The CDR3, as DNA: TGTGCCAGCAGCCCGTCGACAGGGGGGGGTGAAAAACTGTTTTTT.